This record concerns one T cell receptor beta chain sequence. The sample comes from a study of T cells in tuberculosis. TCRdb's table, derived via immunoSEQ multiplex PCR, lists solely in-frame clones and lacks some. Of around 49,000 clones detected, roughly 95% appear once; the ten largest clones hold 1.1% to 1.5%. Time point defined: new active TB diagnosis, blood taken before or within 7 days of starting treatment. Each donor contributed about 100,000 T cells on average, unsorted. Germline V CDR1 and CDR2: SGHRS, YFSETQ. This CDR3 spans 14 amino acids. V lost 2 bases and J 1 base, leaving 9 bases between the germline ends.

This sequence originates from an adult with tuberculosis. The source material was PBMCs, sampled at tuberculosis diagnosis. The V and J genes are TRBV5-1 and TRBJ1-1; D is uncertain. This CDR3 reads CASSLREGNTEAFF. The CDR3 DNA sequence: TGCGCCAGCAGCTTAAGGGAGGGGAACACTGAAGCTTTCTTT.